Following are 8 T cell receptor beta chains from one sample sequenced in a study of OX40 agonist ivuxolimab in advanced cancers. TCRdb keeps only in-frame clones here, not all; method: immunoSEQ multiplex PCR. The repertoire holds about 63,000 clones, with 70% to 90% as singletons. Sequencing used CD4+ or CD8+ T cells sorted from blood, obtained in a trial of the OX40 agonist ivuxolimab. Receptors were obtained from an adult with an advanced solid tumor such as melanoma, head and neck, liver or kidney cancer.

The chain combines TRBV28 with TRBJ2-3; 13 positions agree with TRBD2. This CDR3 comprises 16 residues. The trim removed 6 bases at V and 9 bases at J, leaving 12 bases unmatched. CDR1 is MDHEN and CDR2 is SYDVKM in the germline V gene. The CDR3 DNA reads TGTGCCAGCAGCCTCGGACTAGCGGGGGCTTCAGGGACGCAGTATTTT. Protein: CASSLGLAGASGTQYF.

The chain uses TRBV19 and TRBJ2-3; 10 bases align to TRBD2. In germline, CDR1 is LNHDA, CDR2 SQIVND (reference sequence). This CDR3 is 15 amino acids long. Germline trimming cut 6 bases from V and 2 bases from J; bases unmatched to any gene: 5. CDR3 DNA: TGTGCCAGTAGAGGTAGCGGGAGGAACACAGATACGCAGTATTTT. Translation: CASRGSGRNTDTQYF. Variable domain in full (rest from reference TRBV19 and TRBJ2-3): DGGITQSPKYLFRKEGQNVTLSCEQNLNHDAMYWYRQDPGQGLRLIYYSQIVNDFQKGDIAEGYSVSREKKESFPLTVTSAQKNPTAFYLCASRGSGRNTDTQYFGPGTRLTVL.

The V call is TRBV29-1, the J call TRBJ1-1, with 7 bases fitting TRBD1. The germline CDR1 and CDR2 sequences are SQVTM and ANQGSEA. The CDR3 loop spans 13 amino acids. V shed 6 bases and J 6 bases; nucleotides not matched to a gene: 10. CDR3 nucleotide sequence: TGCAGCGTGCGACAGGGTTCGGGCGCTGAAGCTTTCTTT. It yields the protein CSVRQGSGAEAFF. The variable domain in full, with the rest retrieved from reference TRBV29-1 and TRBJ1-1, is SAVISQKPSRDICQRGTSLTIQCQVDSQVTMMFWYRQQPGQSLTLIATANQGSEATYESGFVIDKFPISRPNLTFSTLTVSNMSPEDSSIYLCSVRQGSGAEAFFGQGTRLTVV.

This chain links TRBV19 with TRBJ2-7; TRBD1 agrees at 7 bases. The CDR3 is made up of 19 amino acids. Germline V gene lookup returns CDR1 LNHDA and CDR2 SQIVND (reference sequence). The V gene end was trimmed by 3 bases and the J gene end by 1 base; junction bases not matched to a gene: 18. The CDR3 sequence: CASSMGQNYLRGESYEQYF. CDR3 DNA sequence: TGTGCCAGTAGTATGGGACAGAACTACCTACGAGGGGAATCCTACGAGCAGTACTTC.

V is TRBV6-6 and J is TRBJ1-1; 8 bases align to TRBD1. This CDR3 has 16 amino acids. Looked up from germline, CDR1 is MNHNY and CDR2 is SVGAGI (reference sequence). Unmatched junction bases numbered 9, after V lost 2 bases and J lost 4 bases. The CDR3 loop is CASSYGYTDRGTEAFF. As DNA, the CDR3 is TGTGCCAGCAGTTACGGGTACACCGACAGGGGCACTGAAGCTTTCTTT.

The chain joins TRBV11-2 to TRBJ2-2, with TRBD2 matching 9 bases. The length of the CDR3 is 18 residues. The germline V gene encodes CDR1 SGHAT and CDR2 FQNNGV. The junction had 13 bases not matched to a gene; V was cut back by 1 base and J by 7 bases. CDR3 protein: CASSLGPPTLAGGGELFF. CDR3 in DNA: TGTGCCAGCAGCTTAGGCCCCCCGACACTAGCGGGTGGCGGGGAGCTGTTTTTT.

The chain is built from TRBV7-6 and TRBJ1-1, with a tentative D call TRBD1 (6 bases). Germline CDR1 reads SGHVS; CDR2 reads FNYEAQ. Trimming took off 9 bases at V and 0 bases at J, with 14 bases between the two ends. This CDR3 is built from 14 residues. CDR3 protein: CASSPTGMNTEAFF. CDR3 bases: TGTGCCAGTTCCCCTACAGGGATGAACACTGAAGCTTTCTTT.

The chain links TRBV7-9 to TRBJ1-1; 8 bases are shared with TRBD1. V lost 2 bases to trimming and J lost 4 bases; unmatched junction nucleotides: 3. This CDR3 has 14 residues. The V gene's germline CDR1 is SEHNR and CDR2 FQNEAQ (reference sequence). The CDR3 DNA sequence: TGTGCCAGCAGCTTAAACACAGGGGGCACTGAAGCTTTCTTT. Translated, it gives CASSLNTGGTEAFF. The whole variable domain, filled in from reference TRBV7-9 and TRBJ1-1, reads DTGVSQNPRHKITKRGQNVTFRCDPISEHNRLYWYRQTLGQGPEFLTYFQNEAQLEKSRLLSDRFSAERPKGSFSTLEIQRTEQGDSAMYLCASSLNTGGTEAFFGQGTRLTVV.